This T cell receptor (beta chain) was profiled in a study of cytomegalovirus exposure and HLA in healthy donors. PCR primers comprised 60 Vbeta and 13 Jbeta primers. Profiled with immunoSEQ multiplex PCR; TCRdb holds only in-frame clones, not every one. The sample records some 120,000 clones, around 10% being singletons. The V end was cut by 5 bases, the J end by 8 bases, with 21 bases between. This CDR3 is 16 amino acids long. Per germline, CDR1 MNHEY and CDR2 SMNVEV (reference sequence). Sequences were obtained from PBMCs. This chain links TRBV27 with TRBJ1-4; D perhaps matches TRBD1 (5 bases). This clonotype originated in a man aged 25-45 years in good health and CMV-seronegative. This CDR3 reads CASSPLSTGVIEKLFF. DNA for the CDR3: TGTGCCAGCAGTCCCTTATCTACAGGCGTTATAGAAAAACTGTTTTTT.